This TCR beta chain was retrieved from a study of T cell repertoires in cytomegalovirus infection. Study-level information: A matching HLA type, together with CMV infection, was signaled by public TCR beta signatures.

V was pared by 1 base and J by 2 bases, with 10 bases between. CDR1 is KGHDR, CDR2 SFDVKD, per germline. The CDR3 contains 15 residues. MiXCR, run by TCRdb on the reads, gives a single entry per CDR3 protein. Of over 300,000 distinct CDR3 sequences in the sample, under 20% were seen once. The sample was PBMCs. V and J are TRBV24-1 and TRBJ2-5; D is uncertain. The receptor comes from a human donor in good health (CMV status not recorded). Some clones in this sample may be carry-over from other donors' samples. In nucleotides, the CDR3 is TGTGCCACCAGTGATTTCTGGTCAGATCAAGAGACCCAGTACTTC. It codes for CATSDFWSDQETQYF.